This TCR beta chain is drawn from a study of OX40 agonist ivuxolimab in advanced cancers. About the study: Participants averaged approximately 65 years of age (range 23 to 79) and were roughly 80% male. Prior therapy, whether anti-PD-1, anti-PD-L1 or anti-CTLA-4, was allowed, and 30% to 40% had some.

This CDR3 spans 15 amino acids. V was shortened by 3 bases and J by 2 bases, with 10 bases between the two germline ends. Per germline, CDR1 KGHSH and CDR2 LQKENI. Study-level results: On average, a greater number of expanded clones characterised CD8+ T cells relative to CD4+.

Clones were read by immunoSEQ multiplex PCR, and TCRdb kept only the in-frame ones, dropping some. This sample yields about 99,000 clones, of which 75% to 95% are seen a single time; 0.25% to 0.35% belongs to the top ten. This clone has just one count. What it recognizes is unknown. The study sampled blood at baseline, cycle 4 day 1, and cycle 7 day 1. The receptor was derived from an adult with an advanced solid tumor such as melanoma, head and neck, liver or kidney cancer. Sample: CD4+ or CD8+ T cells sorted from blood, taken in a trial of the OX40 agonist ivuxolimab. The chain combines TRBV18 with TRBJ2-2; the D is unclear. The CDR3 region is CASSPYPINTGELFF. The DNA for the CDR3 is TGTGCCAGCTCACCCTACCCGATAAACACCGGGGAGCTGTTTTTT. Full variable domain (outside the CDR3, taken from reference TRBV18 and TRBJ2-2): NAGVMQNPRHLVRRRGQEARLRCSPMKGHSHVYWYRQLPEEGLKFMVYLQKENIIDESGMPKERFSAEFPKEGPSILRIQQVVRGDSAAYFCASSPYPINTGELFFGEGSRLTVL.